This T cell receptor beta chain was profiled in a study of T cell responses to AZD1222 COVID-19 vaccine. The repertoire was sequenced with immunoSEQ multiplex PCR; TCRdb's copy has only in-frame clones and lacks some. Of 130,000 or so clones in the sample, more than 85% were seen once. With 4 bases clipped from V and 8 bases from J, the junction kept 4 bases outside the gene matches. CDR3 size: 13 residues. Germline V gene lookup returns CDR1 LGHNA and CDR2 YSLEER. It was second doses at about 4 or about 12 weeks that were pooled. This rearrangement joins TRBV4-3 to TRBJ2-1, with 8 nucleotides matching TRBD2. Material: peripheral blood, obtained 28 days after the second AZD1222 dose. This receptor was identified in an adult who received the AZD1222 COVID-19 vaccine. In nucleotides, the CDR3 is TGCGCCAGCAGCCGCGGGCGGGAGGATGAGCAGTTCTTC. Residues: CASSRGREDEQFF.